Sequencing of this T cell receptor (beta chain) was carried out in a study of PD-1 blockade in classical Hodgkin lymphoma (dated by TCRdb to 2018 to 2021). Regarding the complete study: Nivolumab dosing was 3 mg/kg intravenously every 2 weeks, continuing until either disease progression or unacceptable toxicity. The study used TCR beta sequencing and CyTOF to define a peripheral blood immune signature of response to PD-1 blockade in classical Hodgkin lymphoma.

Per the germline V gene, MNHEY is the CDR1 and SVGAGI is the CDR2. V is cut back by 6 bases and J by 6 bases, with 4 bases in the junction unmatched. Measured from the cysteine to the phenylalanine, the CDR3 is 13 residues long. The entry retains the CDR3 DNA only, 39 bases that are in frame from base 1. General conclusions and limits of the study: Patients starting nivolumab less than 1 year after ASCT had lower diversity and were excluded from later analyses to avoid confounding by immune reconstitution. The study was limited to a single clinical trial cohort, and causes of repertoire differences, possibly disease activity or prior therapy, remained undefined. Baseline TCR diversity was reported to be lower in newly diagnosed patients than in healthy donors and to be lower still in relapsed/refractory patients. By C4D1, a significant rise was seen in CD4+ TCR diversity but not in CD8+ TCR diversity (p=0.0027 vs p=0.16), and the rise was most apparent among complete responders (p=0.02). Among trial patients, those achieving complete response had baseline diversity similar to that of newly diagnosed patients, while diversity was significantly lower in partial responders and progressors.

The time point label, read with the paper, signifies: cycle 1 day 1 (C1D1), immediately before nivolumab initiation. Relapse after autologous stem cell transplantation had occurred in all trial patients, and cohorts A, B and C were distinguished by prior brentuximab vedotin exposure. The trial cohort comprised some 60 patients with relapsed/refractory classical Hodgkin lymphoma whose best overall responses were complete response, partial response or progressive disease. Trial patients were treated with single-agent nivolumab in the multi-cohort phase II CheckMate 205 trial. Best overall response was determined by an independent review committee according to the 2007 International Working Group response criteria. Trial PBMCs were obtained immediately prior to nivolumab initiation (C1D1) and on therapy at cycle 2 day 1 and cycle 4 day 1. After peripheral blood was drawn into 8 mL Vacutainer Cell Preparation Tubes, PBMCs were isolated by centrifugation and then cryopreserved.

Genomic DNA was isolated using the Qiagen DNeasy kit from unsorted PBMCs as well as from negatively selected CD4+ and CD8+ fractions. Using primers that anneal to V and J segments, immunoSEQ multiplex PCR amplified the TCR beta CDR3 regions. A synthetic immune receptor repertoire was used to minimize amplification bias, and remaining bias was computationally removed after sequencing. Per the original workflow: Repertoire diversity was quantified as the Shannon entropy index using custom Python scripts. Unsorted, CD4+ and CD8+ repertoires were analyzed separately, except in combined analyses where CD4+ and CD8+ sequences were merged in silico. Clonal expansion was defined as at least a 2-fold frequency increase after treatment relative to C1D1, with a pseudocount of 0.5 for undetected baseline clones. Clones with 0 or 1 copy at C1D1 were defined as singleton clones, while clones with 2 or more copies were defined as non-singleton clones. Clones expanded in unsorted samples were labelled as CD4+, CD8+ or unknown by matching protein sequences in sorted samples from the same patient. Wilcoxon tests were applied to paired samples to test diversity changes from C1D1 to C4D1. The table comes from immuneACCESS by way of TCRdb, which keeps in-frame sequences with V and J called. Part of the clones is missing from these tables; in studies checked, under half for an unresolved V gene and the rest for unknown reasons. For V, J and clone size, that table is used; D and trimming come from the DNA. The sample table contains approximately 21,000 clones; only one count was recorded for about 63% of them. The ten largest clonotypes hold approximately 6% of the sample.

This clone counts as medium-sized (0.01 to 0.1%). The antigen it binds to is not known. Nothing much larger sits one base from this clone, and base qualities are not available. The chain joins TRBV6-5 to TRBJ2-3; 9 nucleotides in the junction match TRBD2. The sequence was obtained from a human donor with classical Hodgkin lymphoma. This sample comprised peripheral blood mononuclear cells (PBMCs), obtained at baseline. CDR3 protein: CASRAGGVDTQYF. In nucleotides, the sequence is TGTGCCAGCAGGGCGGGAGGGGTGGATACGCAGTATTTT.